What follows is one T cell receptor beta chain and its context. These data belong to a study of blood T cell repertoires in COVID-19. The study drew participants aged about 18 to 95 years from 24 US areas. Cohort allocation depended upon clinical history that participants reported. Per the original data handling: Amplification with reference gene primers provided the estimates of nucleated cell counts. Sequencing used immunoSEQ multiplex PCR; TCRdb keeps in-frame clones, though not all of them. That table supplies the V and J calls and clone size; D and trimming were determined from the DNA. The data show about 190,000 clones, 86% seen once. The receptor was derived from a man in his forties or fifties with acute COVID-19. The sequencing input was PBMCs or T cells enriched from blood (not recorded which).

The CDR3 here is CATGGGTERSPLHF. For the CDR3, the DNA is TGTGCCACAGGGGGCGGGACAGAGAGATCACCCCTCCACTTT. This rearrangement joins TRBV10-3 to TRBJ1-6; 8 nucleotides match TRBD1. Trimming took 10 bases from V and 10 from J; bases not matched to a gene: 12. CDR3 size: 14 residues. In germline, CDR1 is ENHRY, CDR2 SYGVKD.